This TCR beta chain comes out of a study of control samples from healthy donors and cancer patients. Trimming cost V 4 bases and J 4 bases; bases outside gene matches: 11. The CDR3 is 16 amino acids. In germline, CDR1 is SGHDT, CDR2 YYEEEE. Some clones are missing from TCRdb's copy, which holds only in-frame ones; the method was immunoSEQ multiplex PCR. The sample carries over 85,000 clones, about 90% recorded once. The source of this sequence is a woman younger than 30 in good health. The chain couples TRBV5-6 to TRBJ2-1, with 7 nucleotides matching TRBD2. Sequencing was done on a sample of blood. CDR3 sequence: CASSPTGRGNYNEQFF. The CDR3 nucleotides read TGTGCCAGCAGCCCCACGGGGCGGGGGAATTACAATGAGCAGTTCTTC.